The clone carrying this TCR beta chain has ten or more counts. Its antigen remains unidentified. The entry originates in a study of T cells after posttransplantation cyclophosphamide. Whole-study findings and limits: TRB clonality was highly associated with recipient CMV seropositivity and reactivation. Later blood repertoires were often dominated by clones from the donor CD8+ memory compartment.

Some clones are missing from TCRdb's copy, which holds only in-frame ones; the method was immunoSEQ multiplex PCR. There are some 40,000 clones in the sample, none observed a single time. Per germline, CDR1 GTSNPN and CDR2 SVGIG (reference sequence). Trimming took 1 base from V and 1 from J, leaving 17 bases between them. The CDR3 runs to 17 residues. This rearrangement joins TRBV30 to TRBJ2-1; possibly TRBD2 for D (6 bases). This clonotype was obtained from a man aged 35 to 55 in good health, CMV-negative, and a related stem cell transplant donor. The specimen was PBMCs. In DNA form, the CDR3 reads TGTGCCTGGAGTGGTTCGGGAAGCGGGTCATCCTACAATGAGCAGTTCTTC. Translating gives CAWSGSGSGSSYNEQFF.